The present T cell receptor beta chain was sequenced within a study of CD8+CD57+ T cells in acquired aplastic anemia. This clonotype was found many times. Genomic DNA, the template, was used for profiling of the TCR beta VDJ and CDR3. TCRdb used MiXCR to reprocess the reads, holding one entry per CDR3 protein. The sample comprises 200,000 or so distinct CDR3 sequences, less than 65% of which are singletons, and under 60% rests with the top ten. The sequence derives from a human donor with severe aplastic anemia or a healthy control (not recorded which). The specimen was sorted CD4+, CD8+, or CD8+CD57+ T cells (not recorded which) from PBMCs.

The CDR3 region has the DNA TGTGCCAGCAGCTTAGGGGGGCCATATAATTCACCCCTCCACTTT. As protein: CASSLGGPYNSPLHF. The chain recombines TRBV7-6 with TRBJ1-6, with a weak D call TRBD1 (6 bases). The CDR3 spans 15 residues. Germline V lookup: CDR1 SGHVS, CDR2 FNYEAQ. V lost 1 base, J lost 4 bases, and 8 bases lay in between.